This T cell receptor (beta chain) was observed in a study of T cell responses to AZD1222 COVID-19 vaccine. Study-wide findings and caveats: Researchers report vaccine-associated CD4 TCRs spanning spike, with dominance at 160-218 and 743-854.

The protocol was immunoSEQ multiplex PCR, while the TCRdb copy is restricted to in-frame clones and leaves out a portion. The data show 95,000 to 100,000 clones, roughly 86% seen once. Germline CDR1 reads SGHRS; CDR2 reads YFSETQ. This CDR3 region has 14 residues. V was trimmed by 4 bases and J by 5 bases, leaving 14 bases between them. About this clone: Antigen specificity is unknown.

This clonotype was obtained from an adult who received the AZD1222 COVID-19 vaccine. Sequencing used peripheral blood, obtained 28 days after the second AZD1222 dose. This chain joins TRBV5-1 and TRBJ2-3; D might be TRBD2 (5 bases). The CDR3 spells CASSIEGSGDTQYF. The CDR3 DNA sequence: TGCGCCAGCAGCATCGAGGGAAGTGGAGATACGCAGTATTTT.